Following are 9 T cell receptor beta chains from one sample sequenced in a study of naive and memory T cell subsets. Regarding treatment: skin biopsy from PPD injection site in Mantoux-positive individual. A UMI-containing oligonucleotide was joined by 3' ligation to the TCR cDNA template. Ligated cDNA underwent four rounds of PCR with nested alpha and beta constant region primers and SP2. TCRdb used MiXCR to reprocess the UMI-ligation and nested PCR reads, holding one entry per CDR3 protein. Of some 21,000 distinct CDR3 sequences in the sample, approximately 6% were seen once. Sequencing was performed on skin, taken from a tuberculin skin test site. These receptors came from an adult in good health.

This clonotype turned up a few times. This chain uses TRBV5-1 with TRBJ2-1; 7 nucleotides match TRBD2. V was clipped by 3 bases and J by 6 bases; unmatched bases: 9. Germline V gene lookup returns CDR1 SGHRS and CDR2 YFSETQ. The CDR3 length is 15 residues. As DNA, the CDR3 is TGCGCCAGCAGCTACCTTAGCGGGTACGGCAATGAGCAGTTCTTC. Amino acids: CASSYLSGYGNEQFF. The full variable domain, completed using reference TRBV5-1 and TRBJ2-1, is KAGVTQTPRYLIKTRGQQVTLSCSPISGHRSVSWYQQTPGQGLQFLFEYFSETQRNKGNFPGRFSGRQFSNSRSEMNVSTLELGDSALYLCASSYLSGYGNEQFFGPGTRLTVL.

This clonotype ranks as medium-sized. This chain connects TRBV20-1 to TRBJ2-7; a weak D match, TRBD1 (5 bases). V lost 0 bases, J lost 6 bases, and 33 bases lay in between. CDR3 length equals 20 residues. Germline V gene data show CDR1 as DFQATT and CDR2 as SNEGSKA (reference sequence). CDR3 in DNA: TGCAGTGCTAGAGATCCGAATGGGCGCTGGGGCCCCCGGGCGCGCGGCGAGCAGTACTTC. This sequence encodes CSARDPNGRWGPRARGEQYF.

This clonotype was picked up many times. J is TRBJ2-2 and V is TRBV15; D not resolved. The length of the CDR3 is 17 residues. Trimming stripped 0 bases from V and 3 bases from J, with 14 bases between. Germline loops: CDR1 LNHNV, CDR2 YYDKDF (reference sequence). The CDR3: CATSRDERGRYTGELFF. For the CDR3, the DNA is TGTGCCACCAGCAGAGATGAGCGCGGCAGATACACCGGGGAGCTGTTTTTT. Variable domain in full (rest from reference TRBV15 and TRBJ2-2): DAMVIQNPRYQVTQFGKPVTLSCSQTLNHNVMYWYQQKSSQAPKLLFHYYDKDFNNEADTPDNFQSRRPNTSFCFLDIRSPGLGDTAMYLCATSRDERGRYTGELFFGEGSRLTVL.

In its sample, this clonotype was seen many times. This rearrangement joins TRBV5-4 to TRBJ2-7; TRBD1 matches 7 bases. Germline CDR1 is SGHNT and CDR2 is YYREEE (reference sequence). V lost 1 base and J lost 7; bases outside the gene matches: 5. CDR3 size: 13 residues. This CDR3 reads CASSLTGAQEQYF. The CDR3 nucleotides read TGTGCCAGCAGCTTGACAGGGGCCCAGGAGCAGTACTTC.

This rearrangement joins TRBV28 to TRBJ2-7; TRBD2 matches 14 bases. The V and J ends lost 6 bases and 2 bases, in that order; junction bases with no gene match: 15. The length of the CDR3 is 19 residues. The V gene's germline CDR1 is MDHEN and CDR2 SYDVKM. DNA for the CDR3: TGTGCCAGCAGCTCAATCCCGGGACTAGCGGGAGAGAATACCTACGAGCAGTACTTC. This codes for CASSSIPGLAGENTYEQYF.

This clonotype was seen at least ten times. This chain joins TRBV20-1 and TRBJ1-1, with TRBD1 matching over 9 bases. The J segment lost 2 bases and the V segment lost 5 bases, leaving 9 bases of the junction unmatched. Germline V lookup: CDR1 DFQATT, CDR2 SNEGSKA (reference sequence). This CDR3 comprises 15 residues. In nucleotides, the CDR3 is TGCAGTGCTTCAACAGGGGGCAAGGTAAACACTGAAGCTTTCTTT. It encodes CSASTGGKVNTEAFF.

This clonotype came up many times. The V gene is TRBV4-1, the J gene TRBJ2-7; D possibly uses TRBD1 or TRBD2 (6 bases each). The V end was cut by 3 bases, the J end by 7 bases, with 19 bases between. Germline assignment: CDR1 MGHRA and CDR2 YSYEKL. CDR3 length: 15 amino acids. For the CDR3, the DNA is TGCGCCAGCAGCCAGCGGGACATCGAATCCCAGGAGCAGTACTTC. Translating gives CASSQRDIESQEQYF.

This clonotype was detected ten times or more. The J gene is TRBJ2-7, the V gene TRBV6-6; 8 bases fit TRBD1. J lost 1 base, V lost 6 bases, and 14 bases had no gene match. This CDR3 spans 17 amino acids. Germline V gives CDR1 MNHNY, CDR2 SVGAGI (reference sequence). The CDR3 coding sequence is TGTGCCAGCAGCTCTCCCCCGGACAGGGAGATATCCTACGAGCAGTACTTC. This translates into CASSSPPDREISYEQYF.

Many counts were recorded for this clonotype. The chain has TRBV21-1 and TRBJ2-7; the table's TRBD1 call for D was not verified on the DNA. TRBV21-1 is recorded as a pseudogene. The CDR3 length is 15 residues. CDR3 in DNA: TGTGCCAGCAGCGCTCTAACAGGGGACTCCTACGAGCAGTACTTC. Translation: CASSALTGDSYEQYF.